This T cell receptor beta chain was obtained from a study of T cell repertoires in cytomegalovirus infection. Study-level information: Evidence of both CMV infection and a matching HLA type came from public TCR beta signatures.

This clonotype was seen repeatedly, ten times or more. The antigen remains undetermined. Findings of the study overall: Predominance within the ex vivo response was attributable to HLA-C-restricted CMV-specific TCR beta clonotypes.

In TCRdb, the reads were re-called with MiXCR into one record per CDR3 protein. The data show some 220,000 distinct CDR3 sequences, with roughly 12% seen just once and approximately 1.6% held by the top ten. This receptor was taken from a human donor in good health (CMV status not recorded). Some clones in this sample may be carry-over from other donors' samples. Sample: PBMCs.

CDR3 loop: CASSPFGQLNTEAFF. The DNA of the CDR3 is TGTGCCAGCAGTCCATTCGGGCAGTTGAACACTGAAGCTTTCTTT. The rearrangement links TRBV12-3 or TRBV12-4 to TRBJ1-1; D remains ambiguous. The CDR3 runs 15 residues. Trimming cost V 5 bases and J 0 bases, with 13 bases left between them.